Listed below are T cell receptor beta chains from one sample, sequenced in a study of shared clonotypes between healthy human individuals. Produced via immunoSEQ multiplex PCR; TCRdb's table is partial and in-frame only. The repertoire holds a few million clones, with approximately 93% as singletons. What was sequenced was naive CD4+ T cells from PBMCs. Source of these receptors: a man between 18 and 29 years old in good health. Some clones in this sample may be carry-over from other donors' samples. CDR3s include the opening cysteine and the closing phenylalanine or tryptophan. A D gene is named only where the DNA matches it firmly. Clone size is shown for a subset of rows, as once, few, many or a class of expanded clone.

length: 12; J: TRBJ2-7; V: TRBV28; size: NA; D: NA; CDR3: CASSLVKSEQYF; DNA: TGTGCCAGCAGTTTAGTGAAATCCGAGCAGTACTTC
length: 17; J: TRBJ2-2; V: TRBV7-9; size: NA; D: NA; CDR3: CASSQHPGTFDTGELFF; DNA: TGTGCCAGCAGCCAACACCCCGGGACTTTCGACACCGGGGAGCTGTTTTTT
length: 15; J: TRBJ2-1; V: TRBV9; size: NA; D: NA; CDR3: CASSVEGTYSVEQFF; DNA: TGTGCCAGCAGCGTAGAGGGAACGTATTCGGTTGAGCAGTTCTTC
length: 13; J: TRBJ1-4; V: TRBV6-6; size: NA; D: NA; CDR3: CASSYHEGGELFF; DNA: TGTGCCAGCAGTTACCATGAGGGCGGGGAACTGTTTTTT
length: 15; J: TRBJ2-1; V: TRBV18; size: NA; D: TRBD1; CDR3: CASSPRGTVGWEQFF; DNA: TGTGCCAGCTCACCCCGTGGGACAGTGGGGTGGGAGCAGTTCTTC
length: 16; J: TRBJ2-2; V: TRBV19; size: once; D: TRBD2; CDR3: CASRSGLAGYTGELFF; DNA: TGTGCCAGTAGATCCGGACTAGCGGGATACACCGGGGAGCTGTTTTTT
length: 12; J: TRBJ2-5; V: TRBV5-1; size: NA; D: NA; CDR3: CASSPGQETQYF; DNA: TGCGCCAGCAGCCCCGGGCAGGAGACCCAGTACTTC
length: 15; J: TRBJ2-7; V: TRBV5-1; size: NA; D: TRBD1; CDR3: CASSPGGTGIYEQYF; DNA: TGCGCCAGCAGCCCGGGCGGGACAGGGATATACGAGCAGTACTTC
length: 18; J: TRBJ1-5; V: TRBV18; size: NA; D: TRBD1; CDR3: CASSEIWTGGVSNQPQHF; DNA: TGTGCCAGCTCAGAAATTTGGACAGGGGGCGTTAGCAATCAGCCCCAGCATTTT
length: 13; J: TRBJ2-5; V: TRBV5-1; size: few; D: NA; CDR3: CASSLAPEETQYF; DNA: TGCGCCAGCAGCTTGGCCCCCGAAGAGACCCAGTACTTC
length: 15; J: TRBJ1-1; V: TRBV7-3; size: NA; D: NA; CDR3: CASSPSGQGRTEAFF; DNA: TGTGCCAGCAGCCCAAGCGGCCAGGGTCGTACTGAAGCTTTCTTT
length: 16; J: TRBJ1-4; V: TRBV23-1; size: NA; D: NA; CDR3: CASSQPLRGGLEKLFF; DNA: TGCGCCAGCAGTCAACCTTTGAGAGGGGGACTGGAAAAACTGTTTTTT
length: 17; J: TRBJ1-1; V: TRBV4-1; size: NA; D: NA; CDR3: CASSQDSFVGVFDEAFF; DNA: TGCGCCAGCAGCCAAGACTCGTTCGTCGGGGTATTTGATGAAGCTTTCTTT
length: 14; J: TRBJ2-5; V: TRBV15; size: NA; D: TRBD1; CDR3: CATSRDRGQETQYF; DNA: TGTGCCACCAGCAGGGACAGGGGCCAAGAGACCCAGTACTTC
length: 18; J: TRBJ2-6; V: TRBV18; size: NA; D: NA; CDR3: CASSPRGGGGTGANVLTF; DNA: TGTGCCAGCTCACCACGCGGAGGAGGGGGCACTGGGGCCAACGTCCTGACTTTC
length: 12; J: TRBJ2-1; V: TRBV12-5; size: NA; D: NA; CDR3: CASGLAGQMQFF; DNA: TGTGCTAGTGGTTTGGCGGGGCAGATGCAGTTCTTC
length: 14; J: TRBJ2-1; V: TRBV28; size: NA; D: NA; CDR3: CASSSPGAPNEQFF; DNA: TGTGCCAGCAGTTCTCCCGGCGCGCCGAATGAGCAGTTCTTC
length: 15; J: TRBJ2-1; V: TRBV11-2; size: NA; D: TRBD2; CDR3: CASSSLAGRYNEQFF; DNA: TGTGCCAGCAGCTCATTAGCGGGACGGTACAATGAGCAGTTCTTC
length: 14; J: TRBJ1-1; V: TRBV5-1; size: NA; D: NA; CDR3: CASSSNRENTEAFF; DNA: TGCGCCAGCAGCTCAAACAGGGAAAACACTGAAGCTTTCTTT
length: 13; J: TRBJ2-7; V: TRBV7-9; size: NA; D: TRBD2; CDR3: CASSLAAGVGQYF; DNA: TGTGCCAGCAGCTTAGCAGCGGGAGTCGGGCAGTACTTC
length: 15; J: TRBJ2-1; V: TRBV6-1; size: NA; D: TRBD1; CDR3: CASRLGQGISNEQFF; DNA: TGTGCCAGCAGACTGGGACAGGGGATTTCTAATGAGCAGTTCTTC
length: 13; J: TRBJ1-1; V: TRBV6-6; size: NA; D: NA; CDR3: CASSYSGGTEAFF; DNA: TGTGCCAGCAGTTACTCGGGAGGGACTGAAGCTTTCTTT
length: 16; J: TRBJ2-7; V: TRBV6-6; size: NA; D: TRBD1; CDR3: CASSYPGGQGPYEQYF; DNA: TGTGCCAGCAGTTACCCAGGGGGACAGGGGCCCTACGAGCAGTACTTC
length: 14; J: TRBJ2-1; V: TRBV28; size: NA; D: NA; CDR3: CASSRSRLYNEQFF; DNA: TGTGCCAGCAGCCGCTCCCGGCTCTACAATGAGCAGTTCTTC